The 15 T cell receptor beta chains reported below all come from one sample, sequenced in a study of T cells in Graves' hyperthyroidism and ophthalmopathy. Amplified TCR beta CDR3 regions derived from RNA transcripts. Using the HTBI primer set, a first-round RT-PCR was run on the TCR CDR3. TCRdb analysed the multiplex PCR reads with MiXCR anew, one entry per CDR3 protein. The table shows around 600,000 distinct CDR3 sequences, with 15% to 19% occurring only once. The sample taken for sequencing was blood. These receptor sequences come from a woman in her 30s with Graves' hyperthyroidism.

The genes are TRBV19 and TRBJ1-5; unclear D gene. From germline, CDR1 is LNHDA and CDR2 SQIVND (reference sequence). The CDR3 spans 16 residues. Trimming took off 4 bases at V and 2 bases at J, with 15 bases between the two ends. The CDR3 region has the DNA TGTGCCAGTAGTAGCCAACCCGAAAGGGGCAATCAGCCCCAGCATTTT. Translating it yields CASSSQPERGNQPQHF. Filled out from reference TRBV19 and TRBJ1-5, the complete variable domain reads DGGITQSPKYLFRKEGQNVTLSCEQNLNHDAMYWYRQDPGQGLRLIYYSQIVNDFQKGDIAEGYSVSREKKESFPLTVTSAQKNPTAFYLCASSSQPERGNQPQHFGDGTRLSIL.

This chain uses TRBV2 with TRBJ2-1; D is unclear. Trimming took 6 bases from V and 5 from J, leaving 5 bases between them. The CDR3 has 11 residues. CDR1 is SNHLY and CDR2 is FYNNEI in the germline V gene. The CDR3 DNA follows: TGTGCCAGCAGACGGCACAATGAGCAGTTCTTC. Protein: CASRRHNEQFF.

The table lists this clonotype with a count of one. The V call is TRBV4-1, the J call TRBJ2-7, with D unclear. The CDR3 runs to 18 residues. V lost 0 bases, J lost 0 bases, and 18 bases lay in between. CDR1 is MGHRA, CDR2 YSYEKL, per germline. CDR3 DNA sequence: TGCGCCAGCAGCCAAGATGCCCCAGGACCCCTGAGCTCCTACGAGCAGTACTTC. Encoded protein: CASSQDAPGPLSSYEQYF.

The sample holds many counts of this clonotype. The gene calls are TRBV6-2 or TRBV6-3 and TRBJ2-7; no clear D gene. Trimming took off 5 bases at V and 3 bases at J, with 8 bases between the two ends. Germline-derived CDR1 and CDR2 are MNHEY and SVGEGT. The CDR3 loop spans 12 amino acids. The CDR3, as DNA: TGTGCCAGCAGTCCCTTCGGCTACGAGCAGTACTTC. Amino acids: CASSPFGYEQYF.

This clonotype has only a few counts. V is TRBV28 and J is TRBJ1-4, with no clear D. There are 12 residues in the CDR3. The V and J ends lost 5 bases and 8 bases respectively, with 9 bases between them. Germline V gene lookup returns CDR1 MDHEN and CDR2 SYDVKM. CDR3 protein: CASSNQEEKLFF. In DNA, the CDR3 is TGTGCCAGCAGTAACCAAGAAGAAAAACTGTTTTTT. Full variable domain (remainder filled in from reference TRBV28 and TRBJ1-4): DVKVTQSSRYLVKRTGEKVFLECVQDMDHENMFWYRQDPGLGLRLIYFSYDVKMKEKGDIPEGYSVSREKKERFSLILESASTNQTSMYLCASSNQEEKLFFGSGTQLSVL.

This clonotype was found many times. CDR3 nucleotide sequence: TGTGCCAGCAGCGTAACCGGGACAGAGGATCAGCCCCAGCATTTT. This encodes CASSVTGTEDQPQHF. The chain carries TRBV7-9 and TRBJ1-5; 7 nucleotides match TRBD1. CDR1 is SEHNR, CDR2 FQNEAQ, per germline (reference sequence). This CDR3 spans 15 amino acids. V trimming: 5 bases; J trimming: 5 bases; junction bases outside the gene matches: 9.

This clonotype was found many times. The chain uses TRBV7-9 and TRBJ1-1, with D possibly being TRBD1 (5 bases). This CDR3 is built from 15 residues. V lost 0 bases to trimming and J lost 3 bases, with 11 bases between them. From germline, CDR1 is SEHNR and CDR2 FQNEAQ (reference sequence). The chain's CDR3 is CASSLAGVGHTEAFF. DNA for the CDR3: TGTGCCAGCAGCTTAGCGGGGGTAGGGCACACTGAAGCTTTCTTT.

This clonotype came up many times. This chain joins TRBV7-6 and TRBJ2-7; TRBD1 or TRBD2 may be the D gene (5 bases each). The CDR3 loop spans 15 amino acids. V lost 1 base to trimming and J lost 3 bases, with 13 bases between them. Per the germline V gene, CDR1 is SGHVS and CDR2 is FNYEAQ. For the CDR3, the DNA is TGTGCCAGCAGCTTAGGTGGGACCCCTGACTACGAGCAGTACTTC. Translation gives CASSLGGTPDYEQYF.

This clonotype has just a few counts. V and J are TRBV19 and TRBJ2-7; 9 bases match TRBD1. The CDR3 has 13 amino acids. Germline V gives CDR1 LNHDA, CDR2 SQIVND (reference sequence). Losses at the gene ends were 6 bases for V and 4 bases for J; bases not matched to a gene: 4. The DNA of the CDR3 is TGTGCCAGTAGCACCGGGACAGGGTACGAGCAGTACTTC. As protein: CASSTGTGYEQYF.

In this sample, this clonotype turned up many times. The chain joins TRBV20-1 to TRBJ1-1; D may be TRBD1 (5 bases). Germline-derived CDR1 and CDR2 are DFQATT and SNEGSKA (reference sequence). The CDR3 runs 14 residues. V lost 6 bases and J lost 1, with 15 bases in between. The CDR3 bases are TGCAGTGCCCCTACACCAACAGGGAACACTGAAGCTTTCTTT. Translated: CSAPTPTGNTEAFF.

The chain employs TRBV2 and TRBJ2-5, with D perhaps matching TRBD1 or TRBD2 (6 bases each). The germline V gene has CDR1 SNHLY and CDR2 FYNNEI. The CDR3 is 13 amino acids. Trimming took off 8 bases at V and 3 bases at J, with 13 bases between the two ends. CDR3 DNA sequence: TGTGCCAGCGGAGGGGGAACTGAAGAGACCCAGTACTTC. This encodes CASGGGTEETQYF. Full variable domain (outside the CDR3, taken from reference TRBV2 and TRBJ2-5): EPEVTQTPSHQVTQMGQEVILRCVPISNHLYFYWYRQILGQKVEFLVSFYNNEISEKSEIFDDQFSVERPDGSNFTLKIRSTKLEDSAMYFCASGGGTEETQYFGPGTRLLVL.

This clonotype has a count of ten or more. This sequence joins TRBV2 and TRBJ2-1; TRBD2 aligns across 10 bases. After removal of 0 bases from V and 3 bases from J, the junction contained 5 bases not matched to a gene. The CDR3 extends over 17 amino acids. Germline CDR1 SNHLY, CDR2 FYNNEI. This chain's CDR3 is CASSEAPGTSDYNEQFF. CDR3 DNA sequence: TGTGCCAGCAGTGAAGCCCCCGGGACTAGCGACTACAATGAGCAGTTCTTC.

This clonotype was picked up many times. The chain links TRBV7-2 to TRBJ1-1, with D perhaps TRBD1 (6 bases). Germline CDR1 is SGHTA and CDR2 is FQGNSA. The CDR3 loop spans 14 amino acids. Trimming stripped 8 bases from V and 1 base from J, with 14 bases between. CDR3 bases: TGTGCCAGCGGACTATGGACAGAGAACACTGAAGCTTTCTTT. Translation: CASGLWTENTEAFF.

This clonotype showed up just a few times. The junction differs from germline at one of its ends, possibly a read error. J is TRBJ1-1 and V is TRBV20-1; 7 positions agree with TRBD1. CDR1 DFQATT and CDR2 SNEGSKA come from the germline V gene (reference sequence). This CDR3 contains 13 residues. The CDR3 spells CSARDRVATEAFF. DNA for the CDR3: TGCAGTGCCAGAGACAGGGTTGCCACTGAAGCTTTCTTT.

This clonotype was seen at least ten times. The V gene is TRBV20-1, the J gene TRBJ2-7, with D unclear. The CDR3 runs to 11 residues. Looked up from germline, CDR1 is DFQATT and CDR2 is SNEGSKA (reference sequence). The ends were cut back, 7 bases at V and 5 bases at J, with 12 bases in the middle. CDR3 DNA: TGCAGTGTTTCGTTGGACGACGAGCAGTACTTC. Its translation: CSVSLDDEQYF.